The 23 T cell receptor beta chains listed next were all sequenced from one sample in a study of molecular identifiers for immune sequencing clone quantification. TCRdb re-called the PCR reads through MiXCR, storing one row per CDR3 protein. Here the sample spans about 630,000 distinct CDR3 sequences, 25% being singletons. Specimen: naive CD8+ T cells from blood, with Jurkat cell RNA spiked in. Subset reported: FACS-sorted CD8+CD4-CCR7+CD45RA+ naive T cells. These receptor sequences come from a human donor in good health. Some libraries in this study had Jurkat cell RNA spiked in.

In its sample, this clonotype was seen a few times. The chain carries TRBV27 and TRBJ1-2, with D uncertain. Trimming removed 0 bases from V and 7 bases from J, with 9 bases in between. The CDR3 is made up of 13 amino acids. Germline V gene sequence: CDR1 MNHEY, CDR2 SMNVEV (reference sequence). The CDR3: CASSLSTLAGYTF. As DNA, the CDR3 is TGTGCCAGCAGTTTATCAACTCTTGCTGGCTACACCTTC.

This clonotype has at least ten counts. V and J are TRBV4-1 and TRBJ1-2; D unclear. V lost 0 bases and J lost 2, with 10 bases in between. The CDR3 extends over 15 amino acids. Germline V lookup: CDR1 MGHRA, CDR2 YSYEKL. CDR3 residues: CASSQEEGANYGYTF. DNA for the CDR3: TGCGCCAGCAGCCAAGAAGAGGGCGCGAACTATGGCTACACCTTC.

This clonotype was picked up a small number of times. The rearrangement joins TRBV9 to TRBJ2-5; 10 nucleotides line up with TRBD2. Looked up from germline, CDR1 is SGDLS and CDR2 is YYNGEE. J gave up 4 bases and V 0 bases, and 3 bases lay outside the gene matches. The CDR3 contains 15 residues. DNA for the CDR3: TGTGCCAGCAGCGTAGGAGTAGCGGGGGGAGAGACCCAGTACTTC. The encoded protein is CASSVGVAGGETQYF.

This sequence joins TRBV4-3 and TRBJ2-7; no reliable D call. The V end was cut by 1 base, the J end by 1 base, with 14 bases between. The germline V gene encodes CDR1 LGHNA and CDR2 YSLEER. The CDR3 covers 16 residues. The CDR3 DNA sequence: TGCGCCAGCAGCCAAGCGGTTGGCGGCGCGTCCTACGAGCAGTACTTC. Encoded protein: CASSQAVGGASYEQYF.

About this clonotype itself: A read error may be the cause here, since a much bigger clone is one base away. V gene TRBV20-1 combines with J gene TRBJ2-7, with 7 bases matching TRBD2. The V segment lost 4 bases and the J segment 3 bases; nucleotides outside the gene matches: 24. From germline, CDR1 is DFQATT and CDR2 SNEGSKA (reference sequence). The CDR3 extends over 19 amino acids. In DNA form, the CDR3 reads TGCAGTGCTAATGCCCTGGACCGGGACTACCAACTGAGGGGCTACGAGCAGTACTTC. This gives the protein CSANALDRDYQLRGYEQYF.

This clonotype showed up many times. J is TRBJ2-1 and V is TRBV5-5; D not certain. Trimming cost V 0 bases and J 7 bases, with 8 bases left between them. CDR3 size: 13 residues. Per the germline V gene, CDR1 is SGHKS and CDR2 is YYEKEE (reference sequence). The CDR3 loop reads CASSLDVGNEQFF. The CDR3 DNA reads TGTGCCAGCAGCTTGGACGTTGGGAATGAGCAGTTCTTC.

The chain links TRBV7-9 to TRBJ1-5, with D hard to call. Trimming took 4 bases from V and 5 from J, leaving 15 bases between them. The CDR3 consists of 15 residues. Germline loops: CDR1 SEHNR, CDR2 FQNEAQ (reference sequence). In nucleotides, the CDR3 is TGTGCCAGCAGCTCAGGACTGGACGCGCATCAGCCCCAGCATTTT. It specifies CASSSGLDAHQPQHF.

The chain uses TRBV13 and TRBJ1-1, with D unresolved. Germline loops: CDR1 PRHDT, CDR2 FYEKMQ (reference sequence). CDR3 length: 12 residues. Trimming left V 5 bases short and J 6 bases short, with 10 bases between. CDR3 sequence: CASSHLSAEAFF. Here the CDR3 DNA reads TGTGCCAGCAGCCACCTTTCCGCTGAAGCTTTCTTT. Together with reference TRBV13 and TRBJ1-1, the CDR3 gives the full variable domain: AAGVIQSPRHLIKEKRETATLKCYPIPRHDTVYWYQQGPGQDPQFLISFYEKMQSDKGSIPDRFSAQQFSDYHSELNMSSLELGDSALYFCASSHLSAEAFFGQGTRLTVV.

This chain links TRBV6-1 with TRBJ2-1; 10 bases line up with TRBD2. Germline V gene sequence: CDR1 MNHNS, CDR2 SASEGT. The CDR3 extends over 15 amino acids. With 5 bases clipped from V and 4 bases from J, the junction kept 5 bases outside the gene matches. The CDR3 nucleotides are TGTGCCAGCAGTACAACTAGCGGGGTATACAATGAGCAGTTCTTC. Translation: CASSTTSGVYNEQFF.

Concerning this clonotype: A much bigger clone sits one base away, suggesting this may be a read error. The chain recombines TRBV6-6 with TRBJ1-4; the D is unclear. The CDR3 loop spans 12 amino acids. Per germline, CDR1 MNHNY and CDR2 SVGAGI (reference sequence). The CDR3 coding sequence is TGTGCCAGCACAGGCGAAGGTGAAAACCTGTTTTTT. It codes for CASTGEGENLFF.

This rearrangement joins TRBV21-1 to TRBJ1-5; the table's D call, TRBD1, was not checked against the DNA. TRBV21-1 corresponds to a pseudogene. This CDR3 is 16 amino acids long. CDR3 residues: CASSKVLGQLNQPQHF. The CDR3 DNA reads TGTGCCAGCAGCAAAGTTCTGGGACAATTGAATCAGCCCCAGCATTTT.

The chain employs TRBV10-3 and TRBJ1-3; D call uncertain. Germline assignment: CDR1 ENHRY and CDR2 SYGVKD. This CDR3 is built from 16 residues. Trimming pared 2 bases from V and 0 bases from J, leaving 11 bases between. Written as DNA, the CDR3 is TGTGCCATCAGTGAGGTCCCCCCAGCCTCTGGAAACACCATATATTTT. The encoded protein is CAISEVPPASGNTIYF.

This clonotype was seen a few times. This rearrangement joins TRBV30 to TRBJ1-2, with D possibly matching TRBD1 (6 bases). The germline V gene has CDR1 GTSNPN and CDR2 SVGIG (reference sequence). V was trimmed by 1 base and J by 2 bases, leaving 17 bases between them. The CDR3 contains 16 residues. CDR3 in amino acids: CAWSGEVSGANYGYTF. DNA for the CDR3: TGTGCCTGGAGTGGAGAAGTGTCAGGGGCAAACTATGGCTACACCTTC.

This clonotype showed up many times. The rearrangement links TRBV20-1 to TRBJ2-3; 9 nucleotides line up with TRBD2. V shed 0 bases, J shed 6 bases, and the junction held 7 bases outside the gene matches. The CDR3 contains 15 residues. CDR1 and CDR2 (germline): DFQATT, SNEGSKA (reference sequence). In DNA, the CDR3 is TGCAGTGCTAGAGAGAGCGGGAGGCCCCCGGATACGCAGTATTTT. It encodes CSARESGRPPDTQYF.

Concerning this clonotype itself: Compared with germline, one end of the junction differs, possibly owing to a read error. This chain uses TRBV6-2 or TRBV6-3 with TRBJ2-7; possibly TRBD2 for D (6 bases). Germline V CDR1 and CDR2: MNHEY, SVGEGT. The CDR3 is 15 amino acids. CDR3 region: CASSYAGILSYGQYF. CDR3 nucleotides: TGTGCCAGCAGTTACGCGGGGATTCTCTCCTACGGGCAGTACTTC.

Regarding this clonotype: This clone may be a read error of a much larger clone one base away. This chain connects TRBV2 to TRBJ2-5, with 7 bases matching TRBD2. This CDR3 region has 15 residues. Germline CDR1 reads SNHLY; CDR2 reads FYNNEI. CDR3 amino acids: CASGENRDYKETQYF. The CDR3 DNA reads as TGTGCCAGCGGTGAAAACCGGGACTATAAAGAGACCCAGTACTTC.

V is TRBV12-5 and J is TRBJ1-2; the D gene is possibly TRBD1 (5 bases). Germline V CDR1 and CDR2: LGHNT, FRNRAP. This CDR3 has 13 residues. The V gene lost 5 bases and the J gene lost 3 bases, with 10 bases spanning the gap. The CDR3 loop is CASGPGPDYGYTF. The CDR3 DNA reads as TGTGCTAGTGGTCCGGGGCCGGACTATGGCTACACCTTC.

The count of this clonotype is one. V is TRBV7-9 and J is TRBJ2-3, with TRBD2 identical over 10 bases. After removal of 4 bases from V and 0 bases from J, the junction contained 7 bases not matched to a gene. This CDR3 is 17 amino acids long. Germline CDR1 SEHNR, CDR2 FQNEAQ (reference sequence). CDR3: CASSSLLAGMSTDTQYF. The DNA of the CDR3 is TGTGCCAGCAGCTCTTTACTAGCGGGGATGAGCACAGATACGCAGTATTTT. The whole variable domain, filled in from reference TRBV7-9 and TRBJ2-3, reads DTGVSQNPRHKITKRGQNVTFRCDPISEHNRLYWYRQTLGQGPEFLTYFQNEAQLEKSRLLSDRFSAERPKGSFSTLEIQRTEQGDSAMYLCASSSLLAGMSTDTQYFGPGTRLTVL.

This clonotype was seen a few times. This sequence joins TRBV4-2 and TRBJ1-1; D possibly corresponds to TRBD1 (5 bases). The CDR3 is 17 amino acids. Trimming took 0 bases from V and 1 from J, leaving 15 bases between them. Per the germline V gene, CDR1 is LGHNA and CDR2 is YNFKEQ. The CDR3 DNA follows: TGTGCCAGCAGCCAAGATCTTATGGGCCAGGGGAACACTGAAGCTTTCTTT. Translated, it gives CASSQDLMGQGNTEAFF.

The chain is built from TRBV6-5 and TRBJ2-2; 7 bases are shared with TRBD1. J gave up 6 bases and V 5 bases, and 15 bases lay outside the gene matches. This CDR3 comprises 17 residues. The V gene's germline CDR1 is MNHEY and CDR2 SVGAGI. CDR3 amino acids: CASSLLVTGLDAGELFF. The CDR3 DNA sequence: TGTGCCAGCAGTCTCCTAGTGACAGGGCTGGATGCCGGGGAGCTGTTTTTT.

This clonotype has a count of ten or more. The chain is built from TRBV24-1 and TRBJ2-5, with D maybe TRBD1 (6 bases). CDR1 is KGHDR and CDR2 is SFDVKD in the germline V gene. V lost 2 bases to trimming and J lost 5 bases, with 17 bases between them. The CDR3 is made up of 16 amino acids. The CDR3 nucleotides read TGTGCCACCAGTGATTCGCAAGATACAGGGTGGGAGACCCAGTACTTC. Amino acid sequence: CATSDSQDTGWETQYF.

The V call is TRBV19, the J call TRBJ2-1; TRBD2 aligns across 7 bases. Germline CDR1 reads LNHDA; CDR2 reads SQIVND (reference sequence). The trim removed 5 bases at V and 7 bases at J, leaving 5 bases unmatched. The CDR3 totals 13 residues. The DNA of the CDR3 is TGTGCCAGTAGTCACGGGACTAATAATGAGCAGTTCTTC. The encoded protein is CASSHGTNNEQFF.

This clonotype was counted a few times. The CDR3 loop is CSASEGQGIIRNTEAFF. The CDR3 DNA reads as TGCAGTGCTAGTGAGGGACAGGGGATTATCCGGAACACTGAAGCTTTCTTT. The chain employs TRBV20-1 and TRBJ1-1, with 10 bases lining up with TRBD1. Trimming took 3 bases from V and 1 from J; bases not matched to a gene: 11. Per germline, CDR1 DFQATT and CDR2 SNEGSKA (reference sequence). This CDR3 is 17 amino acids long.